The 10 T cell receptor beta chains presented below share a single source sample, sequenced in a study of T cells in Graves' hyperthyroidism and ophthalmopathy. Amplification targeted TCR beta CDR3 regions from RNA transcripts. The HTBI primer set drove a first-round RT-PCR of the TCR CDR3. TCRdb reprocessed the multiplex PCR reads with MiXCR, giving one entry per CDR3 protein. The sample holds about 420,000 distinct CDR3 sequences, approximately 14% seen once. Sequenced: blood. The receptors were gathered from a woman between 18 and 30 years old with Graves' hyperthyroidism.

This chain connects TRBV7-3 to TRBJ2-2; D may be TRBD2 (6 bases). Trimming took off 3 bases at V and 2 bases at J, with 10 bases between the two ends. CDR3 length: 15 amino acids. Germline V CDR1 and CDR2: SGHTA, FQGTGA. CDR3 region: CASSFYSGNTGELFF. As DNA, the CDR3 is TGTGCCAGCAGCTTCTATAGCGGAAACACCGGGGAGCTGTTTTTT.

This rearrangement joins TRBV6-2 or TRBV6-3 to TRBJ1-3; a possible D gene is TRBD1 (6 bases). The CDR3 runs 17 residues. Germline V CDR1 and CDR2: MNHEY, SVGEGT. V was pared by 6 bases and J by 4 bases, with 22 bases between. CDR3 in DNA: TGTGCCAGCAGGTTAACACAGGGAACCCTCCTCGGAAACACCATATATTTT. It translates to CASRLTQGTLLGNTIYF.

The V and J genes are TRBV27 and TRBJ2-5, with 10 bases lining up with TRBD1. V was clipped by 8 bases and J by 3 bases; unmatched bases: 6. CDR1 and CDR2 (germline): MNHEY, SMNVEV (reference sequence). This CDR3 comprises 14 residues. The DNA of the CDR3 is TGTGCCAGCGCTTACGGGACAGGGGAAGAGACCCAGTACTTC. It is translated as CASAYGTGEETQYF.

This clonotype showed up just a few times. The chain uses TRBV4-2 and TRBJ2-3; D perhaps matches TRBD1 (6 bases). The CDR3 covers 14 residues. The V and J ends lost 4 bases and 2 bases respectively, with 10 bases between them. Per the germline V gene, CDR1 is LGHNA and CDR2 is YNFKEQ. The CDR3 loop reads CASSPRDITDTQYF. The CDR3 DNA is TGTGCCAGCAGCCCCAGGGACATCACAGATACGCAGTATTTT.

The CDR3 region has the DNA TGTGCCAGCAGCGTAGGGACAGGAGGGAACACTGAAGCTTTCTTT. This gives the protein CASSVGTGGNTEAFF. The chain is built from TRBV9 and TRBJ1-1; 7 nucleotides align to TRBD1. Looked up from germline, CDR1 is SGDLS and CDR2 is YYNGEE. J gave up 1 base and V 0 bases, and 3 bases lay outside the gene matches. CDR3 length: 15 residues.

This clonotype has ten or more counts. The chain joins TRBV28 to TRBJ1-2; TRBD1 matches 11 bases. V lost 5 bases and J lost 8; bases outside the gene matches: 10. This CDR3 has 15 residues. From germline, CDR1 is MDHEN and CDR2 SYDVKM. The CDR3 DNA reads TGTGCCAGCAGTGAAATCGGGGACAGGGGGTCCGGCTACACCTTC. Protein: CASSEIGDRGSGYTF.

This clonotype was recorded many times. This chain links TRBV5-6 with TRBJ1-2; no definite D call. This CDR3 comprises 15 residues. Germline V lookup: CDR1 SGHDT, CDR2 YYEEEE. V was clipped by 1 base and J by 3 bases, with 13 bases between them. CDR3 nucleotide sequence: TGTGCCAGCAGCTTGTCGGCGGAGTTGGACTATGGCTACACCTTC. Its translation: CASSLSAELDYGYTF.

This clonotype was found many times. The rearrangement links TRBV28 to TRBJ2-7, with D maybe TRBD1 (5 bases). The length of the CDR3 is 15 residues. Deletions cut 3 bases from V and 2 bases from J, with 14 bases between. Germline assignment: CDR1 MDHEN and CDR2 SYDVKM. The CDR3 coding sequence is TGTGCCAGCAGTTTGCCAGGACAATTAACCTACGAGCAGTACTTC. Encoded protein: CASSLPGQLTYEQYF.

Many counts were recorded for this clonotype. The V gene is TRBV27, the J gene TRBJ1-2; D unresolved. V shed 3 bases and J shed 8 bases, with 13 bases lying between them. Germline CDR1 and CDR2: MNHEY and SMNVEV (reference sequence). The CDR3 is 13 amino acids. The CDR3 DNA is TGTGCCAGCAGTTTGGAGGCCAATTTCGGCTACACCTTC. Protein product: CASSLEANFGYTF.

Note on this clonotype: A much larger clone sits a single nucleotide away, making a read error possible. The rearrangement uses TRBV9 and TRBJ2-7, with 7 bases identical to TRBD2. V shed 4 bases and J 2 bases; nucleotides not matched to a gene: 3. The CDR3 is 13 amino acids. CDR1 SGDLS and CDR2 YYNGEE come from the germline V gene. The CDR3 DNA reads TGTGCCAGCAGCTGGACTAGTCCCTACGAGCAGTACTTC. Translated: CASSWTSPYEQYF.